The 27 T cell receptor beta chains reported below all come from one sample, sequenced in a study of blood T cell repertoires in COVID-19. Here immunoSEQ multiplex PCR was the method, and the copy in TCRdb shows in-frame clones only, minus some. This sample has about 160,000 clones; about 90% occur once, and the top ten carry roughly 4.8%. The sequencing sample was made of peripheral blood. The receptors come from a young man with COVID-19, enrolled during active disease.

In DNA, the CDR3 is TGTGCCAGCAGCTTCCGGGACAGGGTCATCTATGGCTACACCTTC. Its protein is CASSFRDRVIYGYTF. The chain combines TRBV5-6 with TRBJ1-2; 9 bases match TRBD1. J lost 4 bases, V lost 2 bases, and 6 bases had no gene match. This CDR3 contains 15 residues. Germline CDR1 SGHDT, CDR2 YYEEEE.

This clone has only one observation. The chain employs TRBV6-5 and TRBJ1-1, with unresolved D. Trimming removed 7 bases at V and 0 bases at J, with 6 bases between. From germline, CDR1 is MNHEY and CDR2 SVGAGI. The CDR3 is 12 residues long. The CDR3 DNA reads TGTGCCAGCAAGCGAATGAACACTGAAGCTTTCTTT. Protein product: CASKRMNTEAFF.

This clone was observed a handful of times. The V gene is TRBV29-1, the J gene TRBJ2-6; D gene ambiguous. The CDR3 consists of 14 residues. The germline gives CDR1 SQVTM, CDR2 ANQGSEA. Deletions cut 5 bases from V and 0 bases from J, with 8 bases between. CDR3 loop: CSVLSLSGANVLTF. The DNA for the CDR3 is TGCAGCGTTTTAAGCCTCTCTGGGGCCAACGTCCTGACTTTC.

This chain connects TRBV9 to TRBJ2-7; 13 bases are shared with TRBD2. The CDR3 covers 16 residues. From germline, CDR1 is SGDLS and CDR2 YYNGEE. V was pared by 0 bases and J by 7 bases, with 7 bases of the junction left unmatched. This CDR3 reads CASSVGTSGRRREQYF. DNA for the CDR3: TGTGCCAGCAGCGTAGGGACTAGCGGGAGACGGAGAGAGCAGTACTTC.

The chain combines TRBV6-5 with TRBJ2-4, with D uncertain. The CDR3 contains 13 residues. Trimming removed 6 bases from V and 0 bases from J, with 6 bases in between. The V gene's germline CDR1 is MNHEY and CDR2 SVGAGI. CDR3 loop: CASRPIAKNIQYF. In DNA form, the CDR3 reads TGTGCCAGCAGGCCTATAGCCAAAAACATTCAGTACTTC.

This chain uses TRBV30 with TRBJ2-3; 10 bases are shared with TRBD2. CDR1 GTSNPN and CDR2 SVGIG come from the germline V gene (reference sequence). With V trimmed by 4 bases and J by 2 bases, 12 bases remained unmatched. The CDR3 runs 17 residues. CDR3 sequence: CAWTHPGLAVPTDTQYF. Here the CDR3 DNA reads TGTGCCTGGACTCACCCCGGACTAGCGGTACCCACAGATACGCAGTATTTT.

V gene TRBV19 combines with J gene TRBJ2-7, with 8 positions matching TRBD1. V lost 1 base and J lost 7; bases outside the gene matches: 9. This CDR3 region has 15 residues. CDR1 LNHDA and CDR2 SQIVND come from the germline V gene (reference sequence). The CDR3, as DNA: TGTGCCAGTAGTATAGCTGCCCGGACAGGGCAAGAGCAGTACTTC. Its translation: CASSIAARTGQEQYF.

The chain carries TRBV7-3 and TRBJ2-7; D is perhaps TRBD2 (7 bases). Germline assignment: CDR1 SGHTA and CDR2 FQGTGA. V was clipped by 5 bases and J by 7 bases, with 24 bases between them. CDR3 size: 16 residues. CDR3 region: CASSPTGGVTTGEQYF. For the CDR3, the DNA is TGTGCCAGCAGCCCGACGGGGGGCGTCACTACGGGGGAGCAGTACTTC.

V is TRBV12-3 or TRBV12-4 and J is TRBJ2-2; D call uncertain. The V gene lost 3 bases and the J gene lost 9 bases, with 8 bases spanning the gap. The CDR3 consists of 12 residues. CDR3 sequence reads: CASSLTLWELFF. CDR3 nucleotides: TGTGCCAGCAGTTTGACTCTCTGGGAGCTGTTTTTT.

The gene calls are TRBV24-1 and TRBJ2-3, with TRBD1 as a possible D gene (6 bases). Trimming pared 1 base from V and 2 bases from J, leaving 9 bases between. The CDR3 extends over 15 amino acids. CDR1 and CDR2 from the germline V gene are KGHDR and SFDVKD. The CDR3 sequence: CATSDFRTDTDTQYF. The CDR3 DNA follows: TGTGCCACCAGTGATTTTAGGACAGACACAGATACGCAGTATTTT.

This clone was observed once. In DNA, the CDR3 is TGCAGTGCTAGAGGTCCCGGTGAGCAGTTCTTC. As protein: CSARGPGEQFF. The gene calls are TRBV20-1 and TRBJ2-1; no definite D call. Trimming pared 1 base from V and 9 bases from J, leaving 7 bases between. This CDR3 spans 11 amino acids. Germline CDR1 DFQATT, CDR2 SNEGSKA (reference sequence).

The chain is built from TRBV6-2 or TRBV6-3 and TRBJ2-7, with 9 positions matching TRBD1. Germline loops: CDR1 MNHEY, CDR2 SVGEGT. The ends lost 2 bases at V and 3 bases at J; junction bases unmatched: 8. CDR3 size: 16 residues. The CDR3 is CASSYTSGQGRYEQYF. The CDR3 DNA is TGTGCCAGCAGTTACACCTCTGGACAGGGGCGCTACGAGCAGTACTTC.

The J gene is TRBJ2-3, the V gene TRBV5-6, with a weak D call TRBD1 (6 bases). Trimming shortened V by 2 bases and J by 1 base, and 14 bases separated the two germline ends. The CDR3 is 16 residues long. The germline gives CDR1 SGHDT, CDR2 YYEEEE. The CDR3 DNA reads TGTGCCAGCAGCTTACTGTACAGGGACGGCACAGATACGCAGTATTTT. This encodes CASSLLYRDGTDTQYF.

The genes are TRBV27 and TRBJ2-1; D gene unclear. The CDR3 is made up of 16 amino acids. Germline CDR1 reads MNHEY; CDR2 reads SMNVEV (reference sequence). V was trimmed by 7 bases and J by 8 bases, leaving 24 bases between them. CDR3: CASIPPGASGEHEQFF. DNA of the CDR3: TGTGCCAGCATCCCCCCCGGAGCTAGTGGCGAACATGAGCAGTTCTTC.

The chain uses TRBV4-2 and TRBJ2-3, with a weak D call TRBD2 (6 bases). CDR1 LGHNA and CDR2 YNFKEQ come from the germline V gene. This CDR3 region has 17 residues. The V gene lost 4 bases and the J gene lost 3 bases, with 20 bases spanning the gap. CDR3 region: CASSRLPSDGGTDTQYF. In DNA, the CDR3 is TGTGCCAGCAGCCGCCTCCCTAGCGACGGGGGAACAGATACGCAGTATTTT.

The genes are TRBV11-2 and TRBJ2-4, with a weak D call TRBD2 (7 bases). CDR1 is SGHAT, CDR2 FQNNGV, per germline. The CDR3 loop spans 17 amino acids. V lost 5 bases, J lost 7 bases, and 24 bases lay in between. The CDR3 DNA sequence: TGTGCCAGCAGCCCTAGGCCCTTCGGGGGAGGGGGTAACATTCAGTACTTC. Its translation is CASSPRPFGGGGNIQYF.

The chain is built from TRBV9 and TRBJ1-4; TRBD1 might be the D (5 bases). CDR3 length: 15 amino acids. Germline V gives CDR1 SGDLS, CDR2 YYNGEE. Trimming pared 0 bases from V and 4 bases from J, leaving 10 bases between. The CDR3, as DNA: TGTGCCAGCAGCGTAGGCGGGGCCCTTAATGAAAAACTGTTTTTT. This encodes CASSVGGALNEKLFF.

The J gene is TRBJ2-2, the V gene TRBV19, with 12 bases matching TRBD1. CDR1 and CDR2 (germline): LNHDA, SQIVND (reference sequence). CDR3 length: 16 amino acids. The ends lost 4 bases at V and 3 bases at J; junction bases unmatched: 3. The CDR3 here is CASSSGTGGHTGELFF. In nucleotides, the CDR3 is TGTGCCAGTAGTAGCGGGACAGGGGGCCACACCGGGGAGCTGTTTTTT.

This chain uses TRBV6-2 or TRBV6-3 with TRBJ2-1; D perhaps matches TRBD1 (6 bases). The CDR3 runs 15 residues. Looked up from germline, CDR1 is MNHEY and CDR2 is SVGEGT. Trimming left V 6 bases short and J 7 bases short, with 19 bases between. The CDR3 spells CASSPLEQGRNEQFF. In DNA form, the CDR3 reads TGTGCCAGCAGCCCCCTCGAACAGGGCAGGAATGAGCAGTTCTTC.

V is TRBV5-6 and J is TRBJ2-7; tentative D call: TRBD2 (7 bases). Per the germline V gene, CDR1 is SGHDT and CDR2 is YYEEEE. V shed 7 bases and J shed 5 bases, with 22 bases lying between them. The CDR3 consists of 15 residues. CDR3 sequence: CASCPLGRGRNEQYF. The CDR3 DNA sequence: TGTGCCAGCTGCCCTTTGGGGAGGGGGAGGAACGAGCAGTACTTC.

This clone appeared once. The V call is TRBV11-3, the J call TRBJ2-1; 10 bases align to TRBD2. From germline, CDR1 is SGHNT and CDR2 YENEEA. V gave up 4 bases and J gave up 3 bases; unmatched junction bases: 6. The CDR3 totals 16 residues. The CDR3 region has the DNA TGTGCCAGCAGCTCCCGTAGCGGGGGGTTCTACAATGAGCAGTTCTTC. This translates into CASSSRSGGFYNEQFF.

CDR3 residues: CASSPDRGLTGELFF. The CDR3 DNA sequence: TGTGCCAGCAGCCCGGACAGGGGGCTCACCGGGGAGCTGTTTTTT. The chain links TRBV7-9 to TRBJ2-2, with 11 bases fitting TRBD1. CDR3 length: 15 residues. Germline values: CDR1 SEHNR, CDR2 FQNEAQ (reference sequence). Trimming removed 5 bases from V and 4 bases from J; junction bases left unmatched: 3. Combining the CDR3 with reference TRBV7-9 and TRBJ2-2 gives the whole variable domain DTGVSQNPRHKITKRGQNVTFRCDPISEHNRLYWYRQTLGQGPEFLTYFQNEAQLEKSRLLSDRFSAERPKGSFSTLEIQRTEQGDSAMYLCASSPDRGLTGELFFGEGSRLTVL.

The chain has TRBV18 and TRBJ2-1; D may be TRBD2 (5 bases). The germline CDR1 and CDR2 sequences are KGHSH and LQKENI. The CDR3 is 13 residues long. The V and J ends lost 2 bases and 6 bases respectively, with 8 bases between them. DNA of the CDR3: TGTGCCAGCTCACCAGGAGGTAGCAATGAGCAGTTCTTC. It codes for CASSPGGSNEQFF.

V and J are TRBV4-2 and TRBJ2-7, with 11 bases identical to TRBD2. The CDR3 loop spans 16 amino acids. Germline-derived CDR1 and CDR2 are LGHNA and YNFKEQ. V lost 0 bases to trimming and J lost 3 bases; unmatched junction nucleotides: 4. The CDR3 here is CASSQESTSGIYEQYF. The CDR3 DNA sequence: TGTGCCAGCAGCCAAGAATCGACTAGCGGGATCTACGAGCAGTACTTC.

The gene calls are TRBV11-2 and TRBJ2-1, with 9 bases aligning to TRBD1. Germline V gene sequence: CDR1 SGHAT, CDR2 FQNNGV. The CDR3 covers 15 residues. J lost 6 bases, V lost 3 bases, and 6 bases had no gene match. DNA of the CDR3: TGTGCCAGCAGCTTCCTAATACAGGGGGCCAATGAGCAGTTCTTC. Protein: CASSFLIQGANEQFF.

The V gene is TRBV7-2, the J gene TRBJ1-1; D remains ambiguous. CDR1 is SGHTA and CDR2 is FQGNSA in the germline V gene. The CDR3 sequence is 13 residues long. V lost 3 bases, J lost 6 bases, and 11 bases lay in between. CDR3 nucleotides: TGTGCCAGCAGCTTGTCCCTAGGAGCTGAAGCTTTCTTT. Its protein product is CASSLSLGAEAFF.

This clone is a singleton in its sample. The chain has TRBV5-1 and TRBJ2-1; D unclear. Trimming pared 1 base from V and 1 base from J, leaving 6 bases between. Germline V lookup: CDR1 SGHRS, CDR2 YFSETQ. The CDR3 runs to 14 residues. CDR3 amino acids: CASSLRVSYNEQFF. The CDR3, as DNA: TGCGCCAGCAGCTTGCGGGTTTCCTACAATGAGCAGTTCTTC.